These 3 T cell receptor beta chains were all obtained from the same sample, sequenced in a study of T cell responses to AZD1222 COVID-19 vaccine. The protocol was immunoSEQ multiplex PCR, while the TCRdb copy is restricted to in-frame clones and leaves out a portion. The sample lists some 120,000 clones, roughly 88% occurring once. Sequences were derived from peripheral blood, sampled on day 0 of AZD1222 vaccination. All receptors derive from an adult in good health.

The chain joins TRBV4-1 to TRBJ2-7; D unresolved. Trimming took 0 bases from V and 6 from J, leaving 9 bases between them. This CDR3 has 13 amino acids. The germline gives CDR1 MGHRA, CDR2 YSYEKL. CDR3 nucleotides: TGCGCCAGCAGCCAAGATTTGGAGTTCGAGCAGTACTTC. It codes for CASSQDLEFEQYF.

CDR3 protein: CASSYWTRNEKLFF. The CDR3 nucleotides are TGTGCCAGCAGTTACTGGACAAGGAATGAAAAACTGTTTTTT. The J gene is TRBJ1-4, the V gene TRBV6-6; tentatively, D is TRBD1 (5 bases). CDR1 and CDR2 (germline): MNHNY, SVGAGI (reference sequence). V was cut by 1 base and J by 5 bases, with 8 bases left in between. The CDR3 extends over 14 amino acids.

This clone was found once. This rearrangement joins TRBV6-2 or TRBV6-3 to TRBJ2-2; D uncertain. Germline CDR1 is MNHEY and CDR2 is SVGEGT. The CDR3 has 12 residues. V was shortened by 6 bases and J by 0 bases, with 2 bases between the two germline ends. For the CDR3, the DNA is TGTGCCAGCAGCTCGAACACCGGGGAGCTGTTTTTT. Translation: CASSSNTGELFF.